The T cell receptor beta chain under discussion was sequenced for a study of blood T cell repertoires in COVID-19. Study context: PBMCs, B-cell-depleted T cells, or T cells provided the cDNA or gDNA that made up the material.

TCRdb's table, derived via immunoSEQ multiplex PCR, lists solely in-frame clones and lacks some. The table includes more than 250,000 clones, 87% detected once. The TCR sequence derives from a woman in her twenties or thirties who had recovered from COVID-19. Input material: PBMCs or T cells enriched from blood (not recorded which).

The CDR3 nucleotides are TGTGCCAGCAGCCTAACTAGGGACAAGGTCCCTGAAGCTTTCTTT. Its translation: CASSLTRDKVPEAFF. This sequence joins TRBV6-5 and TRBJ1-1, with D tentatively TRBD1 (6 bases). Deletions cut 6 bases from V and 6 bases from J, with 20 bases between. From germline, CDR1 is MNHEY and CDR2 SVGAGI. This CDR3 is 15 amino acids long.